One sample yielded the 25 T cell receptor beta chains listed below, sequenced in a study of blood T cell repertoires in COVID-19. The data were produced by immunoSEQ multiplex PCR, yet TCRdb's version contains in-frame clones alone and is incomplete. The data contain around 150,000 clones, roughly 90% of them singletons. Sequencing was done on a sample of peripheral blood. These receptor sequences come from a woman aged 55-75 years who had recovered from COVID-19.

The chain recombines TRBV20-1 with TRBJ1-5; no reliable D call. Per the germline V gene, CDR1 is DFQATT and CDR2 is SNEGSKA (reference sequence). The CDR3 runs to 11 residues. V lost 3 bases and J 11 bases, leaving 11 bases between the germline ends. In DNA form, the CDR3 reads TGCAGTGCTAGTAGAACCGGGGCCCAGCATTTT. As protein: CSASRTGAQHF.

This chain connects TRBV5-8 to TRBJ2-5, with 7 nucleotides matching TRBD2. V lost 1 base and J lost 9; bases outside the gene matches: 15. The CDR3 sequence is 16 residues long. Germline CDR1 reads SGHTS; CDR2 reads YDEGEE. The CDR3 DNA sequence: TGTGCCAGCAGCTTGCTTCGGGGAGGGACGCCTGAGGCCCAGTACTTC. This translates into CASSLLRGGTPEAQYF.

The CDR3 DNA sequence: TGTGCCAGCAGCTTTGCAGGGGTAGATTCACCCCTCCACTTT. This sequence encodes CASSFAGVDSPLHF. The chain recombines TRBV11-2 with TRBJ1-6; the D gene is possibly TRBD1 (6 bases). From germline, CDR1 is SGHAT and CDR2 FQNNGV. With 3 bases removed from V and 8 bases from J, the gap between germline ends came to 11 bases. The CDR3 contains 14 residues.

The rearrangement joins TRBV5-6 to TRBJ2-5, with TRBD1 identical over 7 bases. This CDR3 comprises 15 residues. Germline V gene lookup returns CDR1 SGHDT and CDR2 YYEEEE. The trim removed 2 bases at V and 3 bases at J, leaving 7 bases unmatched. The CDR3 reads CASSLATGREETQYF. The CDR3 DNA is TGTGCCAGCAGCTTAGCGACAGGGCGAGAAGAGACCCAGTACTTC.

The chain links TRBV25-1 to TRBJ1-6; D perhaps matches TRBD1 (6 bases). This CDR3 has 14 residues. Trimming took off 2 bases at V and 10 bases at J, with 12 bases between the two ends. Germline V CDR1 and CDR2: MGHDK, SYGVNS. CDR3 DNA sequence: TGTGCCAGCAGTGAAGGGGGCAGTATCTCACCCCTCCACTTT. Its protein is CASSEGGSISPLHF.

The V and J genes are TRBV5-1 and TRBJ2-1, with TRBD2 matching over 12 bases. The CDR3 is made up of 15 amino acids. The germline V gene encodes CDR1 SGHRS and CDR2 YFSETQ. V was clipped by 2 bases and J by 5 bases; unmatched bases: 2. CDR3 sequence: CASSFLAGGNNEQFF. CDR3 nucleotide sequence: TGCGCCAGCAGCTTTCTAGCGGGGGGGAACAATGAGCAGTTCTTC.

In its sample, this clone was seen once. For the CDR3, the DNA is TGTGCCAGCAGTTTATTCGGACTAGCGGGGGGGGCGAACACCGGGGAGCTGTTTTTT. Encoded protein: CASSLFGLAGGANTGELFF. The J gene is TRBJ2-2, the V gene TRBV27, with TRBD2 identical over 15 bases. The germline V gene has CDR1 MNHEY and CDR2 SMNVEV (reference sequence). The V segment lost 1 base and the J segment 0 bases; nucleotides outside the gene matches: 3. The CDR3 sequence is 19 residues long.

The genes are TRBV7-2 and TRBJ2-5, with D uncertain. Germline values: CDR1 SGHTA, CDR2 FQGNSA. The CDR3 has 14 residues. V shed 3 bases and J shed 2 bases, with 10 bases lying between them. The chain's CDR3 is CASSFRRSQETQYF. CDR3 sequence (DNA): TGTGCCAGCAGCTTTCGGCGGTCTCAAGAGACCCAGTACTTC.

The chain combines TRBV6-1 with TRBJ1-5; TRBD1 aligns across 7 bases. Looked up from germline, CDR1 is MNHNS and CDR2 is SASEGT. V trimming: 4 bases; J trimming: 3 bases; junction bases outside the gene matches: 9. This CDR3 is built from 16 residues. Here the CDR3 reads CASSATGAGPNQPQHF. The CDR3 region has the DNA TGTGCCAGCAGTGCAACAGGGGCTGGGCCCAATCAGCCCCAGCATTTT.

CDR3 coding DNA: TGCGCCAGCAGCGCCCGGACAGGGCCTAATTCACCCCTCCACTTT. The encoded protein is CASSARTGPNSPLHF. The J gene is TRBJ1-6, the V gene TRBV5-1, with TRBD1 matching 8 bases. The CDR3 runs to 15 residues. V lost 4 bases to trimming and J lost 6 bases; unmatched junction nucleotides: 6. Germline V lookup: CDR1 SGHRS, CDR2 YFSETQ.

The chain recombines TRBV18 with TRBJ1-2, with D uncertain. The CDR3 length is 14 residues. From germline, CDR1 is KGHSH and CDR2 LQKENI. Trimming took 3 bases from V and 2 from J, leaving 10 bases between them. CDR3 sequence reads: CASSPAQQNYGYTF. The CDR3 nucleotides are TGTGCCAGCTCACCCGCACAGCAGAACTATGGCTACACCTTC. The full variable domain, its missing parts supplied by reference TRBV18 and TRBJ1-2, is NAGVMQNPRHLVRRRGQEARLRCSPMKGHSHVYWYRQLPEEGLKFMVYLQKENIIDESGMPKERFSAEFPKEGPSILRIQQVVRGDSAAYFCASSPAQQNYGYTFGSGTRLTVV.

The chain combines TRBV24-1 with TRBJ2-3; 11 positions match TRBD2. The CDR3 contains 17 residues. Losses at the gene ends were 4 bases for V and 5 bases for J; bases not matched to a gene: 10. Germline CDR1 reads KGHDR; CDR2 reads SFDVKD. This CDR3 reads CATSDPSASGGRDTQYF. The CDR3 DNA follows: TGTGCCACCAGTGACCCTTCGGCTAGCGGGGGGCGAGATACGCAGTATTTT.

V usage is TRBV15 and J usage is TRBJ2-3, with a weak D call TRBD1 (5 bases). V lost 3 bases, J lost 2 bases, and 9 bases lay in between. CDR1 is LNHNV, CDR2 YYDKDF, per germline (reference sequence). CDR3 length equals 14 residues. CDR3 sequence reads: CATSRDIVTDTQYF. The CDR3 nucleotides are TGTGCCACCAGCAGGGACATCGTCACAGATACGCAGTATTTT.

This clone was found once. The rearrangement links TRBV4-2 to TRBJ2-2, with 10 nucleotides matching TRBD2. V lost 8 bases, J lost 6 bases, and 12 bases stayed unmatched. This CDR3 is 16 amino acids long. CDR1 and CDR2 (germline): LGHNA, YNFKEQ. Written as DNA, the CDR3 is TGTGCCAGCGGACGAATAATAGCGGGGGGCCCCGGGGAGCTGTTTTTT. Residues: CASGRIIAGGPGELFF.

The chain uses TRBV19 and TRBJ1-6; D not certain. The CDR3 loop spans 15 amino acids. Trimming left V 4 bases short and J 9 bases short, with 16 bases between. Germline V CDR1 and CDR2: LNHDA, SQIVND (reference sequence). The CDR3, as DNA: TGTGCCAGTAGTAAGTTGGTCGGAGAAGGTTCACCCCTCCACTTT. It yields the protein CASSKLVGEGSPLHF.

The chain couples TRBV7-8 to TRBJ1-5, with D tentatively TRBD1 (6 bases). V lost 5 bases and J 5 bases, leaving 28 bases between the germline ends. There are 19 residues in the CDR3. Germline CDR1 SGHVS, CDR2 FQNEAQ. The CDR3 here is CASSPLGGGGLRNYQPQHF. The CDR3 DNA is TGTGCCAGCAGCCCTCTAGGCGGGGGCGGACTAAGGAACTATCAGCCCCAGCATTTT.

CDR3 amino acids: CASSQETLRDTQYF. In nucleotides, the CDR3 is TGCGCCAGCAGCCAAGAAACCCTTCGGGATACGCAGTATTTT. This chain joins TRBV4-1 and TRBJ2-3; D unresolved. Germline V gives CDR1 MGHRA, CDR2 YSYEKL. The CDR3 spans 14 residues. V was pared by 0 bases and J by 6 bases, with 10 bases between.

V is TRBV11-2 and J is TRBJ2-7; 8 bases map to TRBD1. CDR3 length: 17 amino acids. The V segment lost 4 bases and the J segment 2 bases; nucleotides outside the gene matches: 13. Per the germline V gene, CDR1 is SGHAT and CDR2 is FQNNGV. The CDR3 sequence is CASSSINRQGSPYEQYF. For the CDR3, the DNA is TGTGCCAGCAGCTCAATTAACCGACAGGGGTCCCCCTACGAGCAGTACTTC.

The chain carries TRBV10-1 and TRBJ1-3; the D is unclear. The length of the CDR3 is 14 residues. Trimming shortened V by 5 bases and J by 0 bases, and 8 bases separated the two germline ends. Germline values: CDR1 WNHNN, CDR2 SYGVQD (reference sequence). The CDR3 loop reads CASSTGSSGNTIYF. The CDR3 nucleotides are TGCGCCAGCAGTACGGGGAGCTCTGGAAACACCATATATTTT.

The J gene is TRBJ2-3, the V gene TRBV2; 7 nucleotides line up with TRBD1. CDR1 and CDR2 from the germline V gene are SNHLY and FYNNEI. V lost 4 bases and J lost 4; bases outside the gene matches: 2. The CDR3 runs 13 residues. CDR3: CASSGQGADTQYF. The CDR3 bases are TGTGCCAGCAGTGGTCAGGGGGCAGATACGCAGTATTTT.

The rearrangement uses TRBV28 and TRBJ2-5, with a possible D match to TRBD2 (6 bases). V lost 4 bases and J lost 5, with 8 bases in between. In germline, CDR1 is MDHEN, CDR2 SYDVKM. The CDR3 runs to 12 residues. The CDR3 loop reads CASSSGGETQYF. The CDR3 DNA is TGTGCCAGCAGTTCAGGAGGGGAGACCCAGTACTTC. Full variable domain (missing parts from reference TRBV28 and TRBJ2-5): DVKVTQSSRYLVKRTGEKVFLECVQDMDHENMFWYRQDPGLGLRLIYFSYDVKMKEKGDIPEGYSVSREKKERFSLILESASTNQTSMYLCASSSGGETQYFGPGTRLLVL.

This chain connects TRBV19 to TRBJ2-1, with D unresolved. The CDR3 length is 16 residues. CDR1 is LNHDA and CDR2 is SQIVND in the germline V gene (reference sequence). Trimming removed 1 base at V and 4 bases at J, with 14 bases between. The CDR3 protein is CASSIVTVRWYNEQFF. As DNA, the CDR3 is TGTGCCAGTAGTATAGTCACAGTTCGGTGGTACAATGAGCAGTTCTTC.

CDR3 protein: CSVLREIGAETQYF. The CDR3 nucleotides are TGCAGCGTTCTGAGGGAGATCGGCGCGGAGACCCAGTACTTC. The chain couples TRBV29-1 to TRBJ2-5, with a possible D match to TRBD2 (5 bases). Germline CDR1 SQVTM, CDR2 ANQGSEA. This CDR3 spans 14 amino acids. V gave up 5 bases and J gave up 5 bases, with 18 bases separating them.

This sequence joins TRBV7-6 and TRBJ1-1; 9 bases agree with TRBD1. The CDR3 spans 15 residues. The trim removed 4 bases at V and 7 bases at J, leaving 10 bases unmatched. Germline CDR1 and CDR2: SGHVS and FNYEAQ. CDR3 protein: CASSYQTGGLSEAFF. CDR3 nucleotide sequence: TGTGCCAGCAGCTACCAAACAGGGGGCCTCAGTGAAGCTTTCTTT.

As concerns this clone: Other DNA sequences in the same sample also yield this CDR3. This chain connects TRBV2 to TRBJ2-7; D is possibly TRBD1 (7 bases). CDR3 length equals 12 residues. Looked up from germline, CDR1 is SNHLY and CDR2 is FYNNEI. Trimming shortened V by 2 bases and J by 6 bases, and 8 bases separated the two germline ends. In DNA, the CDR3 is TGTGCCAGCAGTGAACAGGGGGGCGAGCAGTACTTC. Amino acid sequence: CASSEQGGEQYF. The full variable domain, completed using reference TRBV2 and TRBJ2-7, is EPEVTQTPSHQVTQMGQEVILRCVPISNHLYFYWYRQILGQKVEFLVSFYNNEISEKSEIFDDQFSVERPDGSNFTLKIRSTKLEDSAMYFCASSEQGGEQYFGPGTRLTVT.